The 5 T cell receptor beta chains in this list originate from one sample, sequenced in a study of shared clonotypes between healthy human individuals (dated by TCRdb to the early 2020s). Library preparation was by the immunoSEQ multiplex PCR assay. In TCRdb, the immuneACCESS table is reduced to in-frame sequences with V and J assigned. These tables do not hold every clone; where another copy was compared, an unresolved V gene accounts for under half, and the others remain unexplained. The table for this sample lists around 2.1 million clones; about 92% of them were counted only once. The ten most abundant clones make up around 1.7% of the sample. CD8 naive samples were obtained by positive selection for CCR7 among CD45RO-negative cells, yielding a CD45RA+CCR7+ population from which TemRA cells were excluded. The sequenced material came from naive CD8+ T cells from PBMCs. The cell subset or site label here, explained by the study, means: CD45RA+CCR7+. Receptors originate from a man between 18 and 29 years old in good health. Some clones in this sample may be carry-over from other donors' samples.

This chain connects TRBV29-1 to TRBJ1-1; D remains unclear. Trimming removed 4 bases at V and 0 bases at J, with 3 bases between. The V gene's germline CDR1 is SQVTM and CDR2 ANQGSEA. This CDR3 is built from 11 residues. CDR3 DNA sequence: TGCAGCGTTGTTGTGAACACTGAAGCTTTCTTT. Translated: CSVVVNTEAFF.

Here the CDR3 DNA reads TGTGCCAGCAGCCCGTGGGACCGGACCTACGAGCAGTACTTC. Residues: CASSPWDRTYEQYF. The rearrangement joins TRBV7-2 to TRBJ2-7; D might be TRBD1 or TRBD2, each matching 5 bases. This CDR3 contains 14 residues. Germline CDR1 is SGHTA and CDR2 is FQGNSA. The ends were cut back, 5 bases at V and 2 bases at J, with 13 bases in the middle.

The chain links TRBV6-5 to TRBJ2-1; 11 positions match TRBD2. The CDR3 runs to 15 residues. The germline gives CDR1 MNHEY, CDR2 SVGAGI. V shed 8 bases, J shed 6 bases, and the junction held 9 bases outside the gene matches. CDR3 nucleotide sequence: TGTGCCAGCTCCTTCGGGACTAGCGGACCCAATGAGCAGTTCTTC. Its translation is CASSFGTSGPNEQFF.

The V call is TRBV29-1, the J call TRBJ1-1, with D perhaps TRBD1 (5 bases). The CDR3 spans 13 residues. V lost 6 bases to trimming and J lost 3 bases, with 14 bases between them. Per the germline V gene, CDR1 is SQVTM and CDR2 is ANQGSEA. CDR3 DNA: TGCAGCGTGCCGGGCCAGGGACACACTGAAGCTTTCTTT. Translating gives CSVPGQGHTEAFF.

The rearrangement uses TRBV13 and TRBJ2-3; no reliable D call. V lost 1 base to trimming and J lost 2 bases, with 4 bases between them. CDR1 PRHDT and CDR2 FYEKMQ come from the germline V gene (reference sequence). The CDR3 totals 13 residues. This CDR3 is CASSLADTDTQYF. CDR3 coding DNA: TGTGCCAGCAGCTTAGCAGACACAGATACGCAGTATTTT.